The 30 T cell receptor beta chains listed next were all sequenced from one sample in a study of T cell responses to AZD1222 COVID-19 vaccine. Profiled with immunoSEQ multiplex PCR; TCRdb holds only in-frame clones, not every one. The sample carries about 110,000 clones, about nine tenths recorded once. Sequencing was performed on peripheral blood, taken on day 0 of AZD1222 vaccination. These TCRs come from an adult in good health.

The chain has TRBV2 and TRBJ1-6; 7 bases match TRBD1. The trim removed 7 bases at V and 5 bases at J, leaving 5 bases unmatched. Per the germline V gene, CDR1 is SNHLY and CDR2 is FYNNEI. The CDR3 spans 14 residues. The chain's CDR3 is CASNRDSHNSPLHF. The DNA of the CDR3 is TGTGCCAGCAATCGGGACAGCCATAATTCACCCCTCCACTTT. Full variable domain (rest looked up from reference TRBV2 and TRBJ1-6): EPEVTQTPSHQVTQMGQEVILRCVPISNHLYFYWYRQILGQKVEFLVSFYNNEISEKSEIFDDQFSVERPDGSNFTLKIRSTKLEDSAMYFCASNRDSHNSPLHFGNGTRLTVT.

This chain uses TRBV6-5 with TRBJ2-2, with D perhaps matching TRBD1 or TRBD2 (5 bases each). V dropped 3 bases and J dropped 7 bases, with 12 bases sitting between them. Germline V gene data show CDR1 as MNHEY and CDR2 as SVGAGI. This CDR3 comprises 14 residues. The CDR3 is CASSYGDLIGELFF. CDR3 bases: TGTGCCAGCAGTTATGGGGACCTGATCGGGGAGCTGTTTTTT.

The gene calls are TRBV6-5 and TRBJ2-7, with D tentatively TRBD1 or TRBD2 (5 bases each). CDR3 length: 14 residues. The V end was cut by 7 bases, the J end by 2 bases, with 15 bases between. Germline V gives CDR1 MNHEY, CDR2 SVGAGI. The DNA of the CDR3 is TGTGCCAGCACCTCGGGCTTGGGGGCCTACGAGCAGTACTTC. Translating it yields CASTSGLGAYEQYF.

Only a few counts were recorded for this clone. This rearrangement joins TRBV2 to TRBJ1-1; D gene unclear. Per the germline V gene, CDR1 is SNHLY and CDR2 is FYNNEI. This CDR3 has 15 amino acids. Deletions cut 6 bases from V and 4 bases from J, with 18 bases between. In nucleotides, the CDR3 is TGTGCCAGCAGCCGGGATTACGAATTTGGCACTGAAGCTTTCTTT. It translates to CASSRDYEFGTEAFF.

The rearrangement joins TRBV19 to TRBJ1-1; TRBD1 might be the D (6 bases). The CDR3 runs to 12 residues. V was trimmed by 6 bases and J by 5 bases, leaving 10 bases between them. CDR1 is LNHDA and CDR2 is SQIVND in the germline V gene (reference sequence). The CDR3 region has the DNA TGTGCCAGTAGGTCAGGGGATACTGAAGCTTTCTTT. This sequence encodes CASRSGDTEAFF.

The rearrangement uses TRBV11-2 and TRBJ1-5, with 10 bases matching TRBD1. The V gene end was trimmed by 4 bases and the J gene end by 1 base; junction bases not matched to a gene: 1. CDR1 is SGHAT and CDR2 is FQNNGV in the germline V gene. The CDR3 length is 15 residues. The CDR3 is CASSWGQGSNQPQHF. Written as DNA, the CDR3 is TGTGCCAGCAGCTGGGGACAGGGGAGCAATCAGCCCCAGCATTTT.

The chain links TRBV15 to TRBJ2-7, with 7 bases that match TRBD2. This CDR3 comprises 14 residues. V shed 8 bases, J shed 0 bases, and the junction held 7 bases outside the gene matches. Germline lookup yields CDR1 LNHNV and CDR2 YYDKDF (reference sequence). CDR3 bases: TGTGCCACCGCACGGGAGGCTTCCTCCTACGAGCAGTACTTC. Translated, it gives CATAREASSYEQYF.

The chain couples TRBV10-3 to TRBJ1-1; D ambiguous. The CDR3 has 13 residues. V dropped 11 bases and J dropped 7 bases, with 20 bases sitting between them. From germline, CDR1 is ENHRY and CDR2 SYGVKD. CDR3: CASTGLTDGEAFF. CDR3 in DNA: TGTGCCTCGACCGGACTCACGGACGGTGAAGCTTTCTTT.

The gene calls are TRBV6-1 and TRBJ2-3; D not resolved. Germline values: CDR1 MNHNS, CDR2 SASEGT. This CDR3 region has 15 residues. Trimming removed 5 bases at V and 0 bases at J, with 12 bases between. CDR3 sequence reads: CASSSLTPSTDTQYF. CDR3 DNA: TGTGCCAGCAGTTCATTGACACCGAGCACAGATACGCAGTATTTT.

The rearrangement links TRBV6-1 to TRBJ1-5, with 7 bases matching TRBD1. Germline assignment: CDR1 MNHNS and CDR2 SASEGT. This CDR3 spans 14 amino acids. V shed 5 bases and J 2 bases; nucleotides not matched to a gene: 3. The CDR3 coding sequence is TGTGCCAGCAGTCCCGGACAGGGCAATCAGCCCCAGCATTTT. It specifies CASSPGQGNQPQHF.

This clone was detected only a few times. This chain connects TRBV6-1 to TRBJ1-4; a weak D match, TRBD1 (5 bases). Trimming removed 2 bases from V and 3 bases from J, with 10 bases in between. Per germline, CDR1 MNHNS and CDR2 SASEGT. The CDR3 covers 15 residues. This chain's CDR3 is CASSEFTGPNEKLFF. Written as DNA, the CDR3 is TGTGCCAGCAGTGAATTTACAGGTCCTAATGAAAAACTGTTTTTT.

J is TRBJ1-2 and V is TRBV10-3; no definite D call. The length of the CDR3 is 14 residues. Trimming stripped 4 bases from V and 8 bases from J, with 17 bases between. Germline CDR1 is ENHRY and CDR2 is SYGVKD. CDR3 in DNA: TGTGCCATCAGTGTAGAATGGGAAACGGCGGGCTACACCTTC. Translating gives CAISVEWETAGYTF.

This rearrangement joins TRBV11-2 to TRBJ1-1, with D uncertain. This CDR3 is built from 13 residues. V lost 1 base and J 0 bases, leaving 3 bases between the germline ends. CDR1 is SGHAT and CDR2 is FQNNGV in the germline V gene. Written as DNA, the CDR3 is TGTGCCAGCAGCTTAGTTGTGAACACTGAAGCTTTCTTT. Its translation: CASSLVVNTEAFF.

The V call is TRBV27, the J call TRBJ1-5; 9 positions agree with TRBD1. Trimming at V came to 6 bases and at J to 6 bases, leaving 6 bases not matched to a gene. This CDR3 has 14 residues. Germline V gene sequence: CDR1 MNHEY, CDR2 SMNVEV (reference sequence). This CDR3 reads CASSWTGESQPQHF. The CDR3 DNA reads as TGTGCCAGCAGCTGGACAGGGGAGAGTCAGCCCCAGCATTTT.

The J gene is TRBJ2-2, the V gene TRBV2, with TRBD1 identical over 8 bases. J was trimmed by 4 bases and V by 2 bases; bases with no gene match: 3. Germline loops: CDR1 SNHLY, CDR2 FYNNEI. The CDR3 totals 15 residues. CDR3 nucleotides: TGTGCCAGCAGTGAAAGAGGACAGGGCACCGGGGAGCTGTTTTTT. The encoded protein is CASSERGQGTGELFF.

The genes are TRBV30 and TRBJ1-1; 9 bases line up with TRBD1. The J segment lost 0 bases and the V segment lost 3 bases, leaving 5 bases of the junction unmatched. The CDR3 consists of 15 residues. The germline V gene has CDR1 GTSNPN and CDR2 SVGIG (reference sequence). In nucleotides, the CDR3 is TGTGCCTGGAGGGGGACAGGGAGGATGAACACTGAAGCTTTCTTT. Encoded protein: CAWRGTGRMNTEAFF.

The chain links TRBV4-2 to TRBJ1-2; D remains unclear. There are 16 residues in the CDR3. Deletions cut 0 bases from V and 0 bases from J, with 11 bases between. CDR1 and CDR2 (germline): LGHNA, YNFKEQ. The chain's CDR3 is CASSQDLLGSNYGYTF. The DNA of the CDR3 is TGTGCCAGCAGCCAAGATCTTCTGGGATCTAACTATGGCTACACCTTC.

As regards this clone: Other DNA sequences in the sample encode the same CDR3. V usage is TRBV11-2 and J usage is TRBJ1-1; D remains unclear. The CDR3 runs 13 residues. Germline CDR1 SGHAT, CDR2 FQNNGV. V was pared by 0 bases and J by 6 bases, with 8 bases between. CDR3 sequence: CASSLDLGSEAFF. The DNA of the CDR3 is TGTGCCAGCAGCTTAGATCTCGGTTCTGAAGCTTTCTTT.

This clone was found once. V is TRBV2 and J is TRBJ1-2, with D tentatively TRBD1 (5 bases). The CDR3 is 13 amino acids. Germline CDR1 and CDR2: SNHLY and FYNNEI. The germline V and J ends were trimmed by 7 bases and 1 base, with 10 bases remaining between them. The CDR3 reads CASTIQGNYGYTF. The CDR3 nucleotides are TGTGCCAGCACTATTCAGGGTAACTATGGCTACACCTTC.

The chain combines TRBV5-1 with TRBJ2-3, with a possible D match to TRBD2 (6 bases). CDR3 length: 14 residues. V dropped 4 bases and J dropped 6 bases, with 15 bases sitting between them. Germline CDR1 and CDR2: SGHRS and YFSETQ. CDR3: CASSKNLAQDTQYF. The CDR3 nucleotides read TGCGCCAGCAGCAAAAACCTAGCGCAGGATACGCAGTATTTT. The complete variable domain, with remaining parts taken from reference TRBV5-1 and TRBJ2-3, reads KAGVTQTPRYLIKTRGQQVTLSCSPISGHRSVSWYQQTPGQGLQFLFEYFSETQRNKGNFPGRFSGRQFSNSRSEMNVSTLELGDSALYLCASSKNLAQDTQYFGPGTRLTVL.

Here the CDR3 reads CASSQGAGGPYEQYF. Written as DNA, the CDR3 is TGTGCCAGCAGCCAAGGGGCGGGGGGCCCCTACGAGCAGTACTTC. The chain couples TRBV11-2 to TRBJ2-7; 8 bases match TRBD2. The CDR3 is 15 amino acids. The trim removed 5 bases at V and 2 bases at J, leaving 8 bases unmatched. In germline, CDR1 is SGHAT, CDR2 FQNNGV.

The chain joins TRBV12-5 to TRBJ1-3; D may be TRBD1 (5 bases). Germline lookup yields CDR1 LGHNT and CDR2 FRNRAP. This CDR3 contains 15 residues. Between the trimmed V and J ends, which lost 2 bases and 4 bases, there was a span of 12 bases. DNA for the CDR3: TGTGCTAGTGGTTTGAGGCAGGGACCAGGAAACACCATATATTTT. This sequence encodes CASGLRQGPGNTIYF.

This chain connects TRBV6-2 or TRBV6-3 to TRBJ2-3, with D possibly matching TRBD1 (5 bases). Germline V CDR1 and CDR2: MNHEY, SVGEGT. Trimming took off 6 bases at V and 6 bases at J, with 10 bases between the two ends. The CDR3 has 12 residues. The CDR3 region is CASSPSGDTQYF. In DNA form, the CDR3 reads TGTGCCAGCAGCCCCTCAGGGGATACGCAGTATTTT.

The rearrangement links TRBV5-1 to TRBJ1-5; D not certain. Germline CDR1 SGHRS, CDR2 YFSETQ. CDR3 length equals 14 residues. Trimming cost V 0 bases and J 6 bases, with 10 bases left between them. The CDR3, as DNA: TGCGCCAGCAGCTTGGAGCCAGAAAGTCAGCCCCAGCATTTT. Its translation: CASSLEPESQPQHF.

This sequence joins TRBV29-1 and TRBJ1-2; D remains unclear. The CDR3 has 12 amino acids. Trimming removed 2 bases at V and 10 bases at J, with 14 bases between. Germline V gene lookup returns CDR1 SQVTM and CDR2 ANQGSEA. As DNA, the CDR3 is TGCAGCGTTGAACCGGACGGGAGTCCCTACACCTTC. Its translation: CSVEPDGSPYTF.

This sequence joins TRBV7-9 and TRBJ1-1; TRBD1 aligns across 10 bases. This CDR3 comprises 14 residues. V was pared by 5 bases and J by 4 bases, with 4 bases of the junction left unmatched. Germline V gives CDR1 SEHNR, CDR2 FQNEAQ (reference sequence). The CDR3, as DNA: TGTGCCAGCAGCCGACAGGGGGCGAGCACTGAAGCTTTCTTT. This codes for CASSRQGASTEAFF.

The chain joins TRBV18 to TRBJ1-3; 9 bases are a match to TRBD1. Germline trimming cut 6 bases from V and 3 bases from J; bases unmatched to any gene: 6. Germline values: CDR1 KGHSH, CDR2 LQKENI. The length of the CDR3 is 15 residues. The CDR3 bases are TGTGCCAGCTCGGCCGGGACAGGGATTGGAAACACCATATATTTT. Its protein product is CASSAGTGIGNTIYF.

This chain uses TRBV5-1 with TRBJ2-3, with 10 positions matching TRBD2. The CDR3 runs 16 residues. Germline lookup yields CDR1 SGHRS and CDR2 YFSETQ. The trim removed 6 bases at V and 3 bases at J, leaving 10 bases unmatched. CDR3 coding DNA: TGCGCCAGCAATCCAGTACTAGCGGGAAAGACAGATACGCAGTATTTT. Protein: CASNPVLAGKTDTQYF.

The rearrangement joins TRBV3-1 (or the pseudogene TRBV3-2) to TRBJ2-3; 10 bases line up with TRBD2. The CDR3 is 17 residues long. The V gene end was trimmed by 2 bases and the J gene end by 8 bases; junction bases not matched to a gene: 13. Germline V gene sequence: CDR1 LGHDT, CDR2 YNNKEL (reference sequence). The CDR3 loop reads CASSQYGPAGGLGTQYF. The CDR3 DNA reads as TGTGCCAGCAGCCAATACGGCCCAGCGGGAGGGCTTGGTACGCAGTATTTT.

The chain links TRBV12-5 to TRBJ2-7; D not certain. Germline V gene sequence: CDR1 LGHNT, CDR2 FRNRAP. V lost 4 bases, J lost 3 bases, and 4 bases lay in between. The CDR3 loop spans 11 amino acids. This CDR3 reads CASGSNYEQYF. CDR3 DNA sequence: TGTGCTAGTGGTTCCAACTACGAGCAGTACTTC.